The 30 T cell receptor beta chains listed next were all sequenced from one sample in a study of blood T cell repertoires in COVID-19. Clones were read by immunoSEQ multiplex PCR, and TCRdb kept only the in-frame ones, dropping some. The repertoire consists of under 150,000 clones, with over 75% occurring once and the leading ten covering 5%. Sequencing was performed on peripheral blood. These TCRs come from a woman in her forties or fifties with acute or convalescent COVID-19.

This clone has more than one count but fewer than ten. This chain connects TRBV7-7 to TRBJ1-1; 7 bases are a match to TRBD1. Per germline, CDR1 SSHAT and CDR2 FNYEAQ (reference sequence). The length of the CDR3 is 16 residues. Trimming removed 2 bases from V and 5 bases from J; junction bases left unmatched: 11. Here the CDR3 reads CASSLFSRGRKTEAFF. DNA of the CDR3: TGTGCCAGCAGCTTATTTTCGAGGGGGCGGAAGACTGAAGCTTTCTTT.

The rearrangement uses TRBV27 and TRBJ2-1; TRBD1 might be the D (6 bases). The CDR3 consists of 17 residues. Germline V lookup: CDR1 MNHEY, CDR2 SMNVEV (reference sequence). The V end lost 8 bases, the J end lost 2 bases, and 22 bases lay between the germline ends. DNA of the CDR3: TGTGCCAGCCAGACAACAGGGATAGGATTCACCTACAATGAGCAGTTCTTC. Protein: CASQTTGIGFTYNEQFF.

The J gene is TRBJ1-3, the V gene TRBV7-6; 8 bases are shared with TRBD1. After removal of 3 bases from V and 0 bases from J, the junction contained 7 bases not matched to a gene. The germline V gene has CDR1 SGHVS and CDR2 FNYEAQ. This CDR3 contains 17 residues. The CDR3 nucleotides are TGTGCCAGCAGCTTCCTAGACAGGGGCCCCTCTGGAAACACCATATATTTT. Translating it yields CASSFLDRGPSGNTIYF. The whole variable domain, remainder taken from reference TRBV7-6 and TRBJ1-3, is GAGVSQSPRYKVTKRGQDVALRCDPISGHVSLYWYRQALGQGPEFLTYFNYEAQQDKSGLPNDRFSAERPEGSISTLTIQRTEQRDSAMYRCASSFLDRGPSGNTIYFGEGSWLTVV.

The chain joins TRBV7-8 to TRBJ1-2, with D perhaps TRBD1 (6 bases). The CDR3 contains 14 residues. Germline CDR1 SGHVS, CDR2 FQNEAQ. V lost 5 bases, J lost 6 bases, and 16 bases lay in between. Written as DNA, the CDR3 is TGTGCCAGCAGCCGAAATCAGGGGATGGATGGCTACACCTTC. Protein sequence: CASSRNQGMDGYTF.

The chain couples TRBV7-9 to TRBJ2-1; 10 nucleotides align to TRBD2. Per the germline V gene, CDR1 is SEHNR and CDR2 is FQNEAQ (reference sequence). The CDR3 spans 12 residues. With V trimmed by 6 bases and J by 15 bases, 8 bases remained unmatched. CDR3 nucleotides: TGTGCCAGCAGTTTTTTAGCGGGGGGATCGTTCTTC. Encoded protein: CASSFLAGGSFF. The full variable domain, its missing parts supplied by reference TRBV7-9 and TRBJ2-1, is DTGVSQNPRHKITKRGQNVTFRCDPISEHNRLYWYRQTLGQGPEFLTYFQNEAQLEKSRLLSDRFSAERPKGSFSTLEIQRTEQGDSAMYLCASSFLAGGSFFGPGTRLTVL.

The CDR3 DNA is TGTGCCAGCAGTTATGAGACAGGGACCAACACCGGGGAGCTGTTTTTT. Residues: CASSYETGTNTGELFF. The V call is TRBV7-9, the J call TRBJ2-2, with TRBD1 matching over 7 bases. V shed 6 bases and J 2 bases; nucleotides not matched to a gene: 9. The CDR3 totals 16 residues. Germline CDR1 reads SEHNR; CDR2 reads FQNEAQ (reference sequence).

The genes are TRBV19 and TRBJ1-6; D uncertain. V lost 7 bases and J lost 5, with 9 bases in between. The CDR3 runs to 13 residues. CDR1 and CDR2 from the germline V gene are LNHDA and SQIVND (reference sequence). CDR3: CASKVTDNSPLHF. The CDR3 DNA reads TGTGCCAGTAAGGTTACAGATAATTCACCCCTCCACTTT.

The chain employs TRBV10-3 and TRBJ2-5; D is unclear. V was cut by 7 bases and J by 2 bases, with 11 bases left in between. Germline values: CDR1 ENHRY, CDR2 SYGVKD. The length of the CDR3 is 13 residues. This chain's CDR3 is CAINIQLQETQYF. The CDR3 coding sequence is TGTGCCATCAATATACAGCTACAAGAGACCCAGTACTTC.

This clone was found a few times. A junction boundary mismatches the germline segment, possibly from a read error. The rearrangement uses TRBV5-6 and TRBJ2-3; 9 bases match TRBD2. Per the germline V gene, CDR1 is SGHDT and CDR2 is YYEEEE. The CDR3 covers 16 residues. The DNA of the CDR3 is TGTGCCAGCACCTTGATGCTAGCGGGGTGGACAGATACGCAGTATTTT. As protein: CASTLMLAGWTDTQYF.

V is TRBV5-1 and J is TRBJ1-6; the match to TRBD1 covers 7 bases. There are 15 residues in the CDR3. Germline loops: CDR1 SGHRS, CDR2 YFSETQ. Losses at the gene ends were 3 bases for V and 7 bases for J; bases not matched to a gene: 7. CDR3 nucleotides: TGCGCCAGCAGCTCCGAATCGACAGGGAATTCACCCCTCCACTTT. Translating gives CASSSESTGNSPLHF.

This rearrangement joins TRBV11-1 to TRBJ1-1; possible D gene TRBD1, 6 bases. The CDR3 runs to 15 residues. V gave up 5 bases and J gave up 4 bases, with 17 bases separating them. The germline gives CDR1 SGHAT, CDR2 FQDESV (reference sequence). Here the CDR3 DNA reads TGTGCCAGCAGCCTTGTTATTACAGGGTCCACTGAAGCTTTCTTT. Translating gives CASSLVITGSTEAFF.

The chain uses TRBV6-1 and TRBJ1-1, with no clear D. Trimming stripped 2 bases from V and 1 base from J, with 11 bases between. Germline-derived CDR1 and CDR2 are MNHNS and SASEGT. The CDR3 is made up of 15 amino acids. The CDR3 reads CASSEPSLGNTEAFF. CDR3 bases: TGTGCCAGCAGTGAACCCAGTCTAGGGAACACTGAAGCTTTCTTT.

The count of this clone is one. The chain has TRBV5-6 and TRBJ2-3; weak D call: TRBD1 (6 bases). The CDR3 has 16 amino acids. The V gene's germline CDR1 is SGHDT and CDR2 YYEEEE. V shed 3 bases and J shed 0 bases, with 14 bases lying between them. The CDR3 here is CASSWPRTDSTDTQYF. CDR3 sequence (DNA): TGTGCCAGCAGCTGGCCCCGGACAGATAGCACAGATACGCAGTATTTT.

The chain links TRBV4-3 to TRBJ1-1; 10 positions agree with TRBD1. The CDR3 is 13 amino acids. J was trimmed by 7 bases and V by 4 bases; bases with no gene match: 3. The germline gives CDR1 LGHNA, CDR2 YSLEER. The CDR3 DNA reads as TGCGCCAGCAGCCCGGGACAGGGGAATGAAGCTTTCTTT. Translating gives CASSPGQGNEAFF.

This clone was seen more than once but under ten times. The genes are TRBV6-6 and TRBJ1-2; D may be TRBD1 (5 bases). This CDR3 contains 15 residues. Germline V gene sequence: CDR1 MNHNY, CDR2 SVGAGI (reference sequence). V gave up 6 bases and J gave up 7 bases, with 21 bases separating them. The DNA for the CDR3 is TGTGCCAGCAGCCCTCGACAGTATTTGGGGCTTGGCTACACCTTC. Translated, it gives CASSPRQYLGLGYTF.

The chain is built from TRBV7-2 and TRBJ2-2, with no clear D. V was cut by 4 bases and J by 1 base, with 10 bases left in between. The CDR3 consists of 15 residues. Germline-derived CDR1 and CDR2 are SGHTA and FQGNSA. CDR3 DNA: TGTGCCAGCAGCTATTCTTCAGGGAACACCGGGGAGCTGTTTTTT. Encoded protein: CASSYSSGNTGELFF.

The gene calls are TRBV10-3 and TRBJ1-2, with 10 bases matching TRBD1. The CDR3 extends over 14 amino acids. Germline V gene lookup returns CDR1 ENHRY and CDR2 SYGVKD. Trimming cost V 4 bases and J 7 bases; bases outside gene matches: 6. CDR3 residues: CAISGAGQGGGYTF. The CDR3 region has the DNA TGTGCCATCAGTGGAGCCGGACAGGGGGGTGGCTACACCTTC.

Only a few counts were recorded for this clone. V and J are TRBV6-6 and TRBJ2-3; 14 nucleotides agree with TRBD2. This CDR3 has 15 amino acids. Germline V CDR1 and CDR2: MNHNY, SVGAGI (reference sequence). The trim removed 5 bases at V and 4 bases at J, leaving 2 bases unmatched. This CDR3 is CASSKTSGGADTQYF. As DNA, the CDR3 is TGTGCCAGCAGTAAGACTAGCGGGGGGGCAGATACGCAGTATTTT.

This clone appeared a few times. This chain joins TRBV18 and TRBJ2-7; D might be TRBD2 (6 bases). Trimming shortened V by 3 bases and J by 5 bases, and 17 bases separated the two germline ends. CDR3 length: 15 amino acids. Per germline, CDR1 KGHSH and CDR2 LQKENI. The CDR3 here is CASSPGGRYVDEQYF. CDR3 coding DNA: TGTGCCAGCTCACCTGGTGGGAGGTATGTGGACGAGCAGTACTTC.

The chain has TRBV5-4 and TRBJ2-5; possible D gene TRBD1, 6 bases. Trimming took off 0 bases at V and 3 bases at J, with 6 bases between the two ends. The germline CDR1 and CDR2 sequences are SGHNT and YYREEE (reference sequence). The CDR3 extends over 13 amino acids. In DNA, the CDR3 is TGTGCCAGCAGCTTGGGGACAGAAGAGACCCAGTACTTC. It yields the protein CASSLGTEETQYF. Full variable domain (missing parts from reference TRBV5-4 and TRBJ2-5): ETGVTQSPTHLIKTRGQQVTLRCSSQSGHNTVSWYQQALGQGPQFIFQYYREEENGRGNFPPRFSGLQFPNYSSELNVNALELDDSALYLCASSLGTEETQYFGPGTRLLVL.

The gene calls are TRBV10-3 and TRBJ2-7, with 8 bases fitting TRBD2. Trimming at V came to 6 bases and at J to 1 base, leaving 8 bases not matched to a gene. This CDR3 spans 15 amino acids. Looked up from germline, CDR1 is ENHRY and CDR2 is SYGVKD. The DNA for the CDR3 is TGTGCCATCAGACCGTCCCTAGCGGGTTCCTACGAGCAGTACTTC. Its protein is CAIRPSLAGSYEQYF.

The chain has TRBV7-3 and TRBJ1-2; perhaps TRBD1 as D (6 bases). The germline V gene encodes CDR1 SGHTA and CDR2 FQGTGA. Trimming took 5 bases from V and 8 from J, leaving 21 bases between them. The CDR3 has 15 amino acids. CDR3 sequence (DNA): TGTGCCAGCAGCCCGGACGACATAGGGACATTCGGCTACACCTTC. Its translation: CASSPDDIGTFGYTF.

V is TRBV6-6 and J is TRBJ1-1, with TRBD1 matching 8 bases. The CDR3 covers 15 residues. The germline V gene has CDR1 MNHNY and CDR2 SVGAGI (reference sequence). The V segment lost 3 bases and the J segment 4 bases; nucleotides outside the gene matches: 7. CDR3 in amino acids: CASSYAGQGTTEAFF. In DNA, the CDR3 is TGTGCCAGCAGTTATGCAGGACAGGGAACCACTGAAGCTTTCTTT.

The V call is TRBV7-2, the J call TRBJ1-5; 7 bases line up with TRBD1. The length of the CDR3 is 12 residues. Germline V gene data show CDR1 as SGHTA and CDR2 as FQGNSA. After removal of 11 bases from V and 4 bases from J, the junction contained 5 bases not matched to a gene. CDR3 sequence (DNA): TGTGCCTCTGGGACAGCAAATCAGCCCCAGCATTTT. It specifies CASGTANQPQHF.

This chain links TRBV2 with TRBJ2-7; a possible D gene is TRBD1 (6 bases). The CDR3 is 14 residues long. Between the trimmed V and J ends, which lost 6 bases and 3 bases, there was a span of 15 bases. CDR1 and CDR2 (germline): SNHLY, FYNNEI. Here the CDR3 DNA reads TGTGCCAGCAGCCTAGGGGGATTGTTCTACGAGCAGTACTTC. Protein: CASSLGGLFYEQYF. The entire variable domain, with the rest obtained from reference TRBV2 and TRBJ2-7, is as follows: EPEVTQTPSHQVTQMGQEVILRCVPISNHLYFYWYRQILGQKVEFLVSFYNNEISEKSEIFDDQFSVERPDGSNFTLKIRSTKLEDSAMYFCASSLGGLFYEQYFGPGTRLTVT.

The sample holds one count of this clone. V is TRBV19 and J is TRBJ1-6; D perhaps matches TRBD1 (5 bases). This CDR3 is built from 14 residues. In germline, CDR1 is LNHDA, CDR2 SQIVND (reference sequence). The germline V and J ends were trimmed by 3 bases and 11 bases, with 14 bases remaining between them. The CDR3 DNA is TGTGCCAGTAGTATGGAGGGGACGTGGACACCCCTCCACTTT. Protein: CASSMEGTWTPLHF. The full variable domain, its missing parts supplied by reference TRBV19 and TRBJ1-6, is DGGITQSPKYLFRKEGQNVTLSCEQNLNHDAMYWYRQDPGQGLRLIYYSQIVNDFQKGDIAEGYSVSREKKESFPLTVTSAQKNPTAFYLCASSMEGTWTPLHFGNGTRLTVT.

This chain joins TRBV7-2 and TRBJ1-5; the D gene is possibly TRBD1 (5 bases). Germline V CDR1 and CDR2: SGHTA, FQGNSA. The CDR3 contains 15 residues. Trimming removed 5 bases from V and 3 bases from J, with 14 bases in between. The CDR3 region has the DNA TGTGCCAGCAGCCCTGGGGGGGACCCCAATCAGCCCCAGCATTTT. It yields the protein CASSPGGDPNQPQHF.

This chain connects TRBV18 to TRBJ1-5, with TRBD1 as a possible D gene (5 bases). Germline lookup yields CDR1 KGHSH and CDR2 LQKENI. Trimming shortened V by 2 bases and J by 8 bases, and 22 bases separated the two germline ends. The length of the CDR3 is 17 residues. CDR3 in DNA: TGTGCCAGCTCACCAAATTCAGGGTTGGAGTCCACCGAGCCCCAGCATTTT. Protein sequence: CASSPNSGLESTEPQHF.

V and J are TRBV6-1 and TRBJ1-4; D is unresolved. The CDR3 contains 16 residues. The V and J ends lost 0 bases and 0 bases respectively, with 8 bases between them. Per germline, CDR1 MNHNS and CDR2 SASEGT. CDR3 region: CASSEAQTATNEKLFF. The DNA of the CDR3 is TGTGCCAGCAGTGAAGCCCAAACTGCAACTAATGAAAAACTGTTTTTT.

This chain connects TRBV28 to TRBJ1-2; D not certain. This CDR3 has 14 residues. Trimming took off 4 bases at V and 4 bases at J, with 13 bases between the two ends. Germline CDR1 reads MDHEN; CDR2 reads SYDVKM. CDR3 in amino acids: CASSSPGAVYGYTF. The CDR3 bases are TGTGCCAGCAGTTCCCCCGGAGCGGTCTATGGCTACACCTTC.